This T cell receptor beta chain comes out of a study of radiation and T cells in renal cell carcinoma. Trimming stripped 5 bases from V and 3 bases from J, with 10 bases between. The germline CDR1 and CDR2 sequences are SGHTA and FQGNSA. This CDR3 has 13 residues. This table comes from immunoSEQ multiplex PCR, and its TCRdb copy is limited to in-frame clones, with some not included. Counted here are roughly 170,000 clones, about 87% occurring once; the ten biggest clones make up 11%. Indicated time point: blood 4 weeks post-SBRT, at nephrectomy. The treatment: 15 Gy SBRT to primary tumor, nephrectomy 4 weeks later.

The chain has TRBV7-2 and TRBJ1-2; D is unclear. Specimen: blood, collected from a patient whose treatment included radiotherapy and nephrectomy. This clonotype originated in a woman aged 50 to 65 with renal cell carcinoma. The CDR3: CASSPYGDYGYTF. In nucleotides, the CDR3 is TGTGCCAGCAGCCCATATGGGGACTATGGCTACACCTTC. The full variable domain, rest sourced from reference TRBV7-2 and TRBJ1-2, is GAGVSQSPSNKVTEKGKDVELRCDPISGHTALYWYRQSLGQGLEFLIYFQGNSAPDKSGLPSDRFSAERTGGSVSTLTIQRTQQEDSAVYLCASSPYGDYGYTFGSGTRLTVV.